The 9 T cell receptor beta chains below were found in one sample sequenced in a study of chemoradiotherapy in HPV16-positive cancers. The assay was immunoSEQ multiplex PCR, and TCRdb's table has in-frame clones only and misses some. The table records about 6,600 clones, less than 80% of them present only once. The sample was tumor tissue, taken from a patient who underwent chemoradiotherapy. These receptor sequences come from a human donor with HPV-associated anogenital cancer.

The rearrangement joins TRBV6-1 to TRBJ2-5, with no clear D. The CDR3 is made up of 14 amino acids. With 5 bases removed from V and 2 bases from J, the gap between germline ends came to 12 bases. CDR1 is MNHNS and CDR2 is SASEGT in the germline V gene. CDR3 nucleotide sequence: TGTGCCAGCAGTACCCGCTCAGTTCAAGAGACCCAGTACTTC. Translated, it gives CASSTRSVQETQYF.

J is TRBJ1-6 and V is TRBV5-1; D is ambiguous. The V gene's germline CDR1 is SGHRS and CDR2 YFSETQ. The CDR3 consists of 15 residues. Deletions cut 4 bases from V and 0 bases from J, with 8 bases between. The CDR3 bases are TGCGCCAGCAGCGAGTATAGCTCCTATAATTCACCCCTCCACTTT. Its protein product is CASSEYSSYNSPLHF.

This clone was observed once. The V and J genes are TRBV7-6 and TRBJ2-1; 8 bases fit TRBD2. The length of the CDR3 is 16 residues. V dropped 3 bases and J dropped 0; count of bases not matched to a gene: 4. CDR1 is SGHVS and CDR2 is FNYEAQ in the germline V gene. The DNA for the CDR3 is TGTGCCAGCAGCTTGACGGGGGGGAGCTCCTACAATGAGCAGTTCTTC. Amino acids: CASSLTGGSSYNEQFF.

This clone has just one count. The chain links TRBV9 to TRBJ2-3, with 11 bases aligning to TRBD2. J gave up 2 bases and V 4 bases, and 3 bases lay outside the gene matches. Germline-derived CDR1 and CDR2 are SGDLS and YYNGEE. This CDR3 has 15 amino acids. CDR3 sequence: CASSYSGGATDTQYF. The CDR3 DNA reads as TGTGCCAGCAGCTATAGCGGGGGGGCCACAGATACGCAGTATTTT.

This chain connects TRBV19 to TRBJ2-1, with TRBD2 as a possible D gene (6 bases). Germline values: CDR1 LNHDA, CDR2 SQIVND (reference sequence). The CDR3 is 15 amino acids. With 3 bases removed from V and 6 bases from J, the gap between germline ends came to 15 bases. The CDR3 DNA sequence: TGTGCCAGTAGTATGGGACTTTGGGTGGGCAATGAGCAGTTCTTC. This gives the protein CASSMGLWVGNEQFF.

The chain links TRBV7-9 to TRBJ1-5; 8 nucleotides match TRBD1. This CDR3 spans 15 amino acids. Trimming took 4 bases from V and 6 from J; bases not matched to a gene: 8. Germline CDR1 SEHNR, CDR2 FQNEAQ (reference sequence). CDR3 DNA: TGTGCCAGCAGCTCGGACAGGGATCGGGGTCAGCCCCAGCATTTT. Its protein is CASSSDRDRGQPQHF.

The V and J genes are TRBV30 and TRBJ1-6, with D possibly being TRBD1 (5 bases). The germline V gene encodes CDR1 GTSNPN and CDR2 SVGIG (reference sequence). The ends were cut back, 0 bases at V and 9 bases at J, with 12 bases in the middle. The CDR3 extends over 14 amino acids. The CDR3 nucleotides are TGTGCCTGGAGTGTACCAGGGAACAGTTCACCCCTCCACTTT. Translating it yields CAWSVPGNSSPLHF.

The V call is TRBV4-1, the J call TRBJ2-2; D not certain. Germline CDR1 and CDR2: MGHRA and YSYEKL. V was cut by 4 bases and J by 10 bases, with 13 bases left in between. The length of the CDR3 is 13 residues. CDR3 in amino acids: CASSRPTTQELFF. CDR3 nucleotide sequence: TGCGCCAGCAGCCGACCGACGACGCAGGAGCTGTTTTTT.

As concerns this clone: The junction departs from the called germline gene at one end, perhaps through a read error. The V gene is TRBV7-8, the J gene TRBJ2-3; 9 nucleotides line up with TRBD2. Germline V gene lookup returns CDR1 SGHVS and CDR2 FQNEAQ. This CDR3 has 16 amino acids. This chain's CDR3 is CASSLDPGTSRDTQYF. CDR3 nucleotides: TGTGCCAGCAGCCTTGATCCCGGGACTAGCAGAGATACGCAGTATTTT. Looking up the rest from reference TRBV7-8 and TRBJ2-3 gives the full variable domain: GAGVSQSPRYKVAKRGQDVALRCDPISGHVSLFWYQQALGQGPEFLTYFQNEAQLDKSGLPSDRFFAERPEGSVSTLKIQRTQQEDSAVYLCASSLDPGTSRDTQYFGPGTRLTVL.